This TCR beta chain is drawn from a study of OX40 agonist ivuxolimab in advanced cancers. Overall study context: All patients had ivuxolimab intravenously every 2 weeks at 0.01 to 10 mg/kg. Under the entry rules, prior anti-PD-1, anti-PD-L1 or anti-CTLA-4 therapy was allowed, and about 40% had some.

The study's findings and limits: Some patients without response likewise showed low normalized clonal expansion. Antigens targeted by the expanded peripheral T cells were not determined.

Comment on this clone: Its specificity is unknown.

V was clipped by 1 base and J by 7 bases; unmatched bases: 9. Germline assignment: CDR1 SGHTA and CDR2 FQGNSA. The CDR3 is 16 residues long. Produced via immunoSEQ multiplex PCR; TCRdb's table is partial and in-frame only. The table records 39,000 or so clones, just under 90% of them present only once. The chain employs TRBV7-2 and TRBJ2-1; 8 bases are shared with TRBD2. Sequences were derived from CD4+ or CD8+ T cells sorted from blood, sampled in a trial of the OX40 agonist ivuxolimab. The TCR comes from an adult with an advanced solid tumor such as melanoma, head and neck, liver or kidney cancer. This chain's CDR3 is CASSLVRGGLENEQFF. The CDR3 DNA sequence: TGTGCCAGCAGCTTAGTACGGGGGGGCCTCGAGAATGAGCAGTTCTTC.